This T cell receptor beta chain was retrieved from a study of shared clonotypes between healthy human individuals (dated by TCRdb to between 2020 and 2021). With respect to the entire study: The cohort comprised a couple of women and a few men aged 18 to 49 years. Blood TCR repertoires of roughly five healthy adults were deeply sequenced to estimate repertoire size and the extent of clonotype sharing between individuals. To increase sequencing depth and limit assay-specific biases, TCR repertoire library preparation and sequencing were carried out by different laboratories using diverse techniques. Per donor, three plates each were used for CD4 naive and CD4 memory, two for CD8 naive, and one for CD8 memory. Per donor, leukapheresis produced somewhere between about 0.85 and 10 billion PBMCs. Study-wide findings and limitations: Clonotypes shared by all four sorted-subset donors showed higher generation probabilities than non-shared clonotypes. About 5% of naive CD4, around 4% of naive CD8, roughly 2.4% of memory CD4, and approximately 0.39% of memory CD8 clonotypes were shared across a few donors. Pairwise subsampling indicated that sequencing depth was expected to affect the degree of clonotype sharing among donors. Because the study included a small number of donors, the genetic and exposure-history diversity represented was limited. Sampling was restricted to blood, and TCR repertoires in tissue are likely to differ from TCR repertoires in blood. Even with the large sequencing depth, rarefaction of the sorted-subset datasets indicated that sequencing was incomplete. Larger estimated clonotype richness was generally found for naive subsets than for memory subsets.

The donors were healthy, HIV-negative adults with no recently reported acute infections or vaccinations. Every donor was a Caucasian adult residing in Nashville, Tennessee, USA. CD4+ T cells were enriched through magnetic negative selection, after which naive cells were positively selected on CD45RA and the remaining negative fraction served as the memory subset. Blood was obtained by leukapheresis, after which PBMCs were separated by Ficoll-Histopaque density gradient centrifugation and cryopreserved in liquid nitrogen vapor phase. Analytical flow cytometry was used to check the purity and quantity of each magnetically sorted T cell population. From each sorted fraction, genomic DNA was isolated and quantified by UV absorbance on a Nanodrop 2000c. Worth noting for this clone: Its antigen specificity is not known. Base qualities are not provided; no much larger clone lies one nucleotide away.

TCR CDR3 regions were amplified from genomic DNA by multiplex PCR using the deep immunoSEQ assay. For each cell subset, the extracted genomic DNA was distributed evenly across all wells of several immunoSEQ 96-well plates, and each plate served as one replicate. For sorted subsets, 150 to 250 ng of genomic DNA, equivalent to some 30,000 T cell genomes, went into each replicate PCR. Purified libraries were quantified with a Qubit 3.0 fluorometer, sized on a Bioanalyzer 2100, and re-quantified with the KAPA Library Quantification kit. Every immunoSEQ 96-well plate was sequenced on a dedicated single-read 150-cycle Illumina NextSeq 550 flow cell. Per the original workflow: Because only junctional sequences without quality scores were contained in the immunoSEQ output, filtering matching that applied to full-length reads could not be performed. To assign V/J genes and CDR3, sequences were annotated using PyIR, a Python wrapper for IgBLAST v1.9, with IMGT germline references. Reads with weak V/J assignments (E-value above 1e-6), missing CDR3, stop codons, out-of-frame junctions, or ambiguous translated residues were removed. V3J clonotypes were defined as sequences sharing an identical inferred V gene, J gene, and CDR3 amino acid sequence. Percentage overlap between repertoires was computed as shared unique clonotypes divided by the size of the smaller repertoire. RTK rarefaction, the Chao1 estimator, and Recon v2.1 estimates of unobserved clonotypes were used to assess repertoire richness. OLGA was used to compute generation probabilities for all TCRbeta clonotypes that the gDNA method yielded from a handful of donors. TCRdb's version of the immuneACCESS table is confined to in-frame rearrangements and falls short of the full clone set. An unresolved V gene accounts for under half of the shortfall where checked; the remainder is of unknown origin. V and J calls and clone size are those listed in that table; D and trimming were worked out from the DNA. This sample is represented by 400,000 to 600,000 clones; 95% to 96% of them were singletons. The ten largest clones take up 0.055% to 0.075% of the sample.

This sequence was found in a young woman in good health. Specimen: naive CD4+ T cells sorted from blood. The cell subset or site tag for this specimen amounts to: CD45RA+ positively selected.

The DNA sequence reads TGTGCCAGCAGTTACCCCCCGGCCGGGGAGCTGTTTTTT. This is translated as CASSYPPAGELFF. This sequence uses TRBV6-5 and TRBJ2-2; no D gene call is confident. The CDR1 and CDR2 encoded by the germline V gene are MNHEY and SVGAGI. CDR3 length: 13 amino acids, cysteine to phenylalanine. The sequence is cut down to CDR3 DNA, 39 bases in frame from base 1. Relative to germline, V is 2 bases shorter and J is 6 bases shorter, with 7 bases between their ends.